A selection of T cell receptor beta chains follows, all from one sample in a study of T cell changes during pregnancy in multiple sclerosis. Method: immunoSEQ multiplex PCR; TCRdb's copy keeps in-frame clones and lacks some. The sample has roughly 40,000 clones; around 92% are singletons. The specimen comprised CD4+ T cells from peripheral blood mononuclear cells, sampled in the second trimester of pregnancy. Every receptor here comes from a female donor in good health, enrolled as a control in a pregnancy study. The conserved cysteine and the conserved F or W are not part of the CDR3 here. Fields, in order: V gene, CDR3 protein.

V: TRBV28; CDR3: ASSPSGQGRNEKLF
V: TRBV2; CDR3: AKGAETQY
V: TRBV5-1; CDR3: ASSFGSGVRRSETQY
V: TRBV10-3; CDR3: AISEPRTSTDTQY
V: TRBV9; CDR3: ASSGSLGGFTKNIQY
V: TRBV28; CDR3: ASSLLRQGAIEPQH
V: TRBV7-2; CDR3: ASSYSGTIQPQH
V: TRBV4-1; CDR3: ASSQPGGFNGYT
V: TRBV29-1; CDR3: SVGENSPLH
V: TRBV7-9; CDR3: AGSGQGRNYGYT
V: TRBV28; CDR3: ASSPGGSETQY
V: TRBV6-4; CDR3: ASSDSRGYGYT
V: TRBV18; CDR3: ASSPPSGAFRAF
V: TRBV5-1; CDR3: ASSKDRGATNEKLF
V: TRBV7-2; CDR3: ASSFPVGPGGETQY
V: TRBV28; CDR3: ASSLSGGYT
V: TRBV19; CDR3: ASLLVGGPSNEQF
V: TRBV5-6; CDR3: ASSLKGKGTGELF